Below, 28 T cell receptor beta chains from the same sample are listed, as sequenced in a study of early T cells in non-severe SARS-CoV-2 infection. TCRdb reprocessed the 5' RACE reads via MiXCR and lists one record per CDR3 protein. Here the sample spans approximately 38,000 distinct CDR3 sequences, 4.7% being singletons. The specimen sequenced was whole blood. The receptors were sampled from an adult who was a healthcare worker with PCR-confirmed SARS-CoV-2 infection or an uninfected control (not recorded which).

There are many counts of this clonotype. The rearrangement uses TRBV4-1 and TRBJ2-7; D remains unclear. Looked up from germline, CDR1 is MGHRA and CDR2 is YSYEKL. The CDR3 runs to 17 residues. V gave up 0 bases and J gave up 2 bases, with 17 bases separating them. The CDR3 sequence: CASSQEFGSAPTYEQYF. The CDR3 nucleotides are TGCGCCAGCAGCCAAGAATTCGGGTCAGCGCCTACCTACGAGCAGTACTTC.

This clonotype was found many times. The CDR3 region has the DNA TGTGCCAGCAGCTTAAGGGAAGGCGGGGAGCTGTTTTTT. Its translation: CASSLREGGELFF. The chain combines TRBV7-6 with TRBJ2-2, with unresolved D. Germline CDR1 SGHVS, CDR2 FNYEAQ. The CDR3 consists of 13 residues. V lost 2 bases, J lost 7 bases, and 8 bases lay in between.

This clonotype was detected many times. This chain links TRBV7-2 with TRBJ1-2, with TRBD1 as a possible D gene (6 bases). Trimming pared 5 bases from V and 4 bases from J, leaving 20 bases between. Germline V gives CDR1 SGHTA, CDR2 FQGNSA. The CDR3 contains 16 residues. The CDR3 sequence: CASSILAGVEGYGYTF. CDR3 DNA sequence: TGTGCCAGCAGCATCTTAGCAGGGGTTGAGGGCTATGGCTACACCTTC.

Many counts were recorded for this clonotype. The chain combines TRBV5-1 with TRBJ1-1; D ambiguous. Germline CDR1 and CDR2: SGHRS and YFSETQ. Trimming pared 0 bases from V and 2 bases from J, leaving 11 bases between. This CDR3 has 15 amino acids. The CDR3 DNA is TGCGCCAGCAGCTTGGTGGCCTCCTCAAACACTGAAGCTTTCTTT. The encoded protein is CASSLVASSNTEAFF.

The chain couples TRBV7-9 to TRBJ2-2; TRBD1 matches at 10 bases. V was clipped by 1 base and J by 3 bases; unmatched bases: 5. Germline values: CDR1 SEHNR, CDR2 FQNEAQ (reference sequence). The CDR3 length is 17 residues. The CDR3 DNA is TGTGCCAGCAGCTTAGGCGGGACAGGGGTTTACACCGGGGAGCTGTTTTTT. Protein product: CASSLGGTGVYTGELFF.

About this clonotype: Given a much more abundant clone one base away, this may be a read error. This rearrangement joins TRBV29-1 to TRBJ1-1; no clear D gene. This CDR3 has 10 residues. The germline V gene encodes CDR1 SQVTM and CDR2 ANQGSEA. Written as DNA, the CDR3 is TGCAGCGGGAGGAACACTGATGCTTTCTTT. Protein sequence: CSGRNTDAFF.

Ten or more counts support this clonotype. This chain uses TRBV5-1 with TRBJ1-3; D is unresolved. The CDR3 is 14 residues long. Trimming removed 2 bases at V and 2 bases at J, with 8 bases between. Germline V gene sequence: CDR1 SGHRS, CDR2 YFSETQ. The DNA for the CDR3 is TGCGCCAGCAGCTTAGGCCAGACTGGAAACACCATATATTTT. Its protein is CASSLGQTGNTIYF.

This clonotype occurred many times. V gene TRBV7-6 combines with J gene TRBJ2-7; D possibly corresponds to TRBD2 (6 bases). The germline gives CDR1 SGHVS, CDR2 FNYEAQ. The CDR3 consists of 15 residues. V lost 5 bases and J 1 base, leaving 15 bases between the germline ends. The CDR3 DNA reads TGTGCCAGCAGCATCGATGCGGGATTTTCCTACGAGCAGTACTTC. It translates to CASSIDAGFSYEQYF.

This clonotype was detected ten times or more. CDR3 sequence (DNA): TGCAGCGTTGGAGGTGGCGGCACAGATACGCAGTATTTT. Its translation is CSVGGGGTDTQYF. The chain combines TRBV29-1 with TRBJ2-3; no clear D gene. The length of the CDR3 is 13 residues. The germline V gene encodes CDR1 SQVTM and CDR2 ANQGSEA. V gave up 4 bases and J gave up 1 base, with 9 bases separating them.

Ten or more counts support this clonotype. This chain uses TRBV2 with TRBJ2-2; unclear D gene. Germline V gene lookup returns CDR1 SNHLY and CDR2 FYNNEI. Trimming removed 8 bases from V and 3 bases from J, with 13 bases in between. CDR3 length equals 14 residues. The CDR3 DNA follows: TGTGCCAGCCGTCTCGGGCCACACACCGGGGAGCTGTTTTTT. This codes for CASRLGPHTGELFF.

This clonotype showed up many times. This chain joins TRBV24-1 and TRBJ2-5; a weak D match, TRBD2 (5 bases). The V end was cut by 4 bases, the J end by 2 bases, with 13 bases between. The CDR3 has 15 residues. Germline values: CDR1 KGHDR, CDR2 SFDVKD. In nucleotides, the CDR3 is TGTGCCACCAGTGACCCCCGGGATATACAAGAGACCCAGTACTTC. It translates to CATSDPRDIQETQYF.

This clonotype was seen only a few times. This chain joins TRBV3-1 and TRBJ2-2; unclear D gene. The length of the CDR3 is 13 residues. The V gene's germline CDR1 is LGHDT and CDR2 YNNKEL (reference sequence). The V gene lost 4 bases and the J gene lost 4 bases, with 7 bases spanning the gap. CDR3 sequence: CASSLSRTGELFF. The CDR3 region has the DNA TGTGCCAGCAGCCTTAGTCGCACCGGGGAGCTGTTTTTT.

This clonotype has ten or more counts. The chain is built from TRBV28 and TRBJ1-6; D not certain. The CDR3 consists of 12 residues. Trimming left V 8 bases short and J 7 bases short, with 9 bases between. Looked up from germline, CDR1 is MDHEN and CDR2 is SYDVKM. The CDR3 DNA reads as TGTGCCAGCCGACCGACAAATTCACCCCTCCACTTT. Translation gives CASRPTNSPLHF.

CDR3: CASSSSGGFYTF. DNA for the CDR3: TGTGCCAGCAGCTCAAGTGGGGGTTTCTACACCTTC. This sequence joins TRBV7-6 and TRBJ1-2; D is perhaps TRBD1 (5 bases). The germline gives CDR1 SGHVS, CDR2 FNYEAQ. The CDR3 spans 12 residues. Trimming pared 4 bases from V and 10 bases from J, leaving 13 bases between.

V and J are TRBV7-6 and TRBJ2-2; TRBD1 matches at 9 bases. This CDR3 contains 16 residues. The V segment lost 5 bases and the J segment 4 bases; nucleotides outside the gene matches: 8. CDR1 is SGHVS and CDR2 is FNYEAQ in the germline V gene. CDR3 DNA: TGTGCCAGCAGCGGGCGACAGGGGGATAGCACCGGGGAGCTGTTTTTT. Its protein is CASSGRQGDSTGELFF.

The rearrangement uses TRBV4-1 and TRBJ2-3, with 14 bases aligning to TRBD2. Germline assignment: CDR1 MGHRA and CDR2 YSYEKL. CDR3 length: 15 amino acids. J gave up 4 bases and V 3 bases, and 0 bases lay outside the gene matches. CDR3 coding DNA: TGCGCCAGCAGCCAGGGACTAGCGGGGGCAGATACGCAGTATTTT. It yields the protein CASSQGLAGADTQYF.

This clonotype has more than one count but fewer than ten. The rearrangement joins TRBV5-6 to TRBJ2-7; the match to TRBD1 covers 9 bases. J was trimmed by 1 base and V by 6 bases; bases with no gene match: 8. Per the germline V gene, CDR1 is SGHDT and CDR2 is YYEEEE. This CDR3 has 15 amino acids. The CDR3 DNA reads TGTGCCAGCACCCCGGACAGGGGACGATCCTACGAGCAGTACTTC. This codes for CASTPDRGRSYEQYF.

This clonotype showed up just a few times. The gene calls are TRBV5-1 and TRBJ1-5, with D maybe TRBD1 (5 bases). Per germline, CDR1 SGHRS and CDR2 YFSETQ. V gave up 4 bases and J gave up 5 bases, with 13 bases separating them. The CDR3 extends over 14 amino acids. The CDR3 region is CASSPLGGHQPQHF. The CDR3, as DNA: TGCGCCAGCAGCCCGCTGGGGGGTCATCAGCCCCAGCATTTT.

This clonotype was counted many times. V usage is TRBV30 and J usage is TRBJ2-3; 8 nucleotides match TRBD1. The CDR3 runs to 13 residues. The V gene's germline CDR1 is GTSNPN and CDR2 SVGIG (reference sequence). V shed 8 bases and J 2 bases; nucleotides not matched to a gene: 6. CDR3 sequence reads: CAGNRGTTDTQYF. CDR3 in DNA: TGTGCCGGTAACAGGGGGACCACAGATACGCAGTATTTT.

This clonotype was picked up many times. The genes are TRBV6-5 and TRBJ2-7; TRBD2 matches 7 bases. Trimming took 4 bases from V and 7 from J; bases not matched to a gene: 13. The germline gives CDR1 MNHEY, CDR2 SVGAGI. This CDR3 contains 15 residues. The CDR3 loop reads CASSSPERGTGEQYF. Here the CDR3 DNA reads TGTGCCAGCAGTTCCCCCGAGCGGGGTACGGGGGAGCAGTACTTC.

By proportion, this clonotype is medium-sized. CDR3 in amino acids: CASSQEGQGEEKLFF. The CDR3 DNA sequence: TGTGCCAGCAGCCAAGAAGGACAGGGGGAAGAAAAACTGTTTTTT. V gene TRBV4-2 combines with J gene TRBJ1-4; 10 positions agree with TRBD1. This CDR3 contains 15 residues. The germline CDR1 and CDR2 sequences are LGHNA and YNFKEQ. After removal of 0 bases from V and 8 bases from J, the junction contained 3 bases not matched to a gene.

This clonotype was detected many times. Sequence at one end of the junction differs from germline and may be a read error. This chain's CDR3 is CASSFLLTSGDKFF. The CDR3 nucleotides are TGCGCCAGCAGCTTCCTACTTACTAGCGGGGATAAGTTCTTC. The genes are TRBV5-1 and TRBJ2-7, with TRBD2 matching over 10 bases. CDR1 is SGHRS and CDR2 is YFSETQ in the germline V gene. CDR3 size: 14 residues.

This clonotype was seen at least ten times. This CDR3 is CASSPQDSGNTIYF. CDR3 coding DNA: TGTGCCAGCTCACCGCAGGACTCTGGAAACACCATATATTTT. The gene calls are TRBV18 and TRBJ1-3; D uncertain. The CDR3 contains 14 residues. CDR1 is KGHSH and CDR2 is LQKENI in the germline V gene. V dropped 3 bases and J dropped 0 bases, with 6 bases sitting between them.

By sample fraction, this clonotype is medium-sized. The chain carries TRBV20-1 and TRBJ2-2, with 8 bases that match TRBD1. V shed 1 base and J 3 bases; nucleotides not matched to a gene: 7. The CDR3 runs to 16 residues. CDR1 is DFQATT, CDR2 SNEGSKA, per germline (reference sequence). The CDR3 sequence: CSARALGTGDTGELFF. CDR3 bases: TGCAGTGCTAGAGCGCTCGGGACAGGTGACACCGGGGAGCTGTTTTTT.

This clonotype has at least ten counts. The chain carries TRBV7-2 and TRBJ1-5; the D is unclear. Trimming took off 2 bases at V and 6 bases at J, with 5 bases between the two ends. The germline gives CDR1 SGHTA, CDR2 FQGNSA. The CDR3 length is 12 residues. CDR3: CASSLFGQPQHF. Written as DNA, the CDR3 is TGTGCCAGCAGCTTATTTGGTCAGCCCCAGCATTTT.

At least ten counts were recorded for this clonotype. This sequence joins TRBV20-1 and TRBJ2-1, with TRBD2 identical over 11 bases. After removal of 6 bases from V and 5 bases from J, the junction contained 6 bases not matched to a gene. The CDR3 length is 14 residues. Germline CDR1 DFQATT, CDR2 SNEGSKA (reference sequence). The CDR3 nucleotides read TGCAGTGCCCTGGGGACTAGCGGAAACAATGAGCAGTTCTTC. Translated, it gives CSALGTSGNNEQFF.

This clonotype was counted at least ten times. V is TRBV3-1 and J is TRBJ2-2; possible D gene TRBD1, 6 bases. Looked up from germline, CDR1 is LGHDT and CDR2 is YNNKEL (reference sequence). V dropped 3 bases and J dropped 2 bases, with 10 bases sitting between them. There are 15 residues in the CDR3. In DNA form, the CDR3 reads TGTGCCAGCAGCCACAGGGGTTTAAACACCGGGGAGCTGTTTTTT. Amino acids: CASSHRGLNTGELFF.

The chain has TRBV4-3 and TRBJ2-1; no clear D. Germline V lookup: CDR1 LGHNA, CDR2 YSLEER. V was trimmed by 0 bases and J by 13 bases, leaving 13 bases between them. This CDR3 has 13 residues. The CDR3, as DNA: TGCGCCAGCAGCCAAGATTCGGCCAAGACCCAGTTCTTC. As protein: CASSQDSAKTQFF.